A single sample gave rise to the 13 T cell receptor beta chains below, sequenced in a study of cytomegalovirus exposure and HLA in healthy donors. PCR used 60 Vbeta primers and 13 Jbeta primers. TCRdb keeps only in-frame clones here, not all; method: immunoSEQ multiplex PCR. The table includes 130,000 to 150,000 clones, about 84% detected once. The sequencing sample was made of PBMCs. These receptors were taken from a male donor in good health and CMV-seronegative.

This chain uses TRBV7-9 with TRBJ2-7; 13 bases match TRBD2. The CDR3 is 16 residues long. CDR1 and CDR2 from the germline V gene are SEHNR and FQNEAQ (reference sequence). The CDR3 here is CSIPGTSGASSYEQYF. As DNA, the CDR3 is TGTTCCATACCCGGGACTAGCGGGGCCAGCTCCTACGAGCAGTACTTC.

This chain joins TRBV6-5 and TRBJ1-4; tentatively, D is TRBD1 (5 bases). V was trimmed by 8 bases and J by 7 bases, leaving 14 bases between them. The CDR3 sequence is 13 residues long. Germline CDR1 MNHEY, CDR2 SVGAGI. The CDR3 nucleotides are TGTGCCAGCCTCACAGGTAGGGGTGAAAAACTGTTTTTT. Translating gives CASLTGRGEKLFF.

The CDR3 nucleotides read TGTGCCAGCAGCTTATATCAGGTTGACGAGCAGTACTTC. Translation: CASSLYQVDEQYF. The V and J genes are TRBV7-6 and TRBJ2-7; D remains ambiguous. Germline lookup yields CDR1 SGHVS and CDR2 FNYEAQ. Trimming left V 2 bases short and J 5 bases short, with 10 bases between. The CDR3 runs 13 residues.

This clone was observed a single time. This chain links TRBV28 with TRBJ1-2; 9 bases fit TRBD1. CDR1 is MDHEN, CDR2 SYDVKM, per germline. This CDR3 spans 15 amino acids. V dropped 10 bases and J dropped 4; count of bases not matched to a gene: 13. The CDR3 coding sequence is TGTGCCACCAAATACCGGGACAGGGAATTCTATGGCTACACCTTC. The encoded protein is CATKYRDREFYGYTF.

The rearrangement links TRBV5-1 to TRBJ2-1, with a possible D match to TRBD2 (5 bases). The V and J ends lost 9 bases and 7 bases respectively, with 20 bases between them. The CDR3 sequence is 14 residues long. Per the germline V gene, CDR1 is SGHRS and CDR2 is YFSETQ. The CDR3 DNA follows: TGCGCCACCAAGATCTCCACCCCGGGGAATGAGCAGTTCTTC. Residues: CATKISTPGNEQFF.

The gene calls are TRBV21-1 and TRBJ1-5. TRBV21-1 is deemed a pseudogene. CDR3 length equals 13 residues. The CDR3 DNA is TGTGCCCCCATCCGGGTCACAAATCAGCCCCAGCATTTT. Translation gives CAPIRVTNQPQHF.

The chain couples TRBV5-4 to TRBJ2-1; D is perhaps TRBD2 (6 bases). Trimming removed 1 base from V and 9 bases from J, with 11 bases in between. CDR3 length: 13 amino acids. CDR1 and CDR2 from the germline V gene are SGHNT and YYREEE (reference sequence). The CDR3 here is CASSLKGTSEQFF. The CDR3 nucleotides are TGTGCCAGCAGCTTGAAAGGGACTTCTGAGCAGTTCTTC. Filled out from reference TRBV5-4 and TRBJ2-1, the complete variable domain reads ETGVTQSPTHLIKTRGQQVTLRCSSQSGHNTVSWYQQALGQGPQFIFQYYREEENGRGNFPPRFSGLQFPNYSSELNVNALELDDSALYLCASSLKGTSEQFFGPGTRLTVL.

V is TRBV27 and J is TRBJ1-5; D is ambiguous. CDR1 and CDR2 (germline): MNHEY, SMNVEV (reference sequence). The V end was cut by 3 bases, the J end by 6 bases, with 12 bases between. There are 14 residues in the CDR3. CDR3 DNA: TGTGCCAGCAGTTTGATGGCTTCGGGTCAGCCCCAGCATTTT. Its translation is CASSLMASGQPQHF.

The chain joins TRBV28 to TRBJ2-5; D may be TRBD2 (6 bases). CDR1 and CDR2 from the germline V gene are MDHEN and SYDVKM. The length of the CDR3 is 15 residues. Trimming cost V 8 bases and J 1 base, with 17 bases left between them. CDR3 protein: CASLLRDSTQETQYF. The DNA for the CDR3 is TGTGCCAGCCTCCTTAGGGACTCAACCCAAGAGACCCAGTACTTC.

The genes are TRBV7-8 and TRBJ2-2; TRBD1 matches 12 bases. In germline, CDR1 is SGHVS, CDR2 FQNEAQ. The trim removed 5 bases at V and 4 bases at J, leaving 8 bases unmatched. There are 17 residues in the CDR3. CDR3 amino acids: CASSHVGTGGLTGELFF. The CDR3 coding sequence is TGTGCCAGCAGCCACGTGGGGACAGGGGGCCTCACCGGGGAGCTGTTTTTT.

V is TRBV9 and J is TRBJ1-2; 9 nucleotides match TRBD1. In germline, CDR1 is SGDLS, CDR2 YYNGEE. The CDR3 extends over 14 amino acids. The trim removed 0 bases at V and 4 bases at J, leaving 1 base unmatched. The CDR3 is CASSVEDRGYGYTF. In DNA, the CDR3 is TGTGCCAGCAGCGTAGAGGACAGGGGCTATGGCTACACCTTC.

The gene calls are TRBV6-1 and TRBJ1-1; 7 bases agree with TRBD1. V was clipped by 6 bases and J by 0 bases; unmatched bases: 4. Germline V gene data show CDR1 as MNHNS and CDR2 as SASEGT. The CDR3 totals 14 residues. CDR3 region: CASRTGTVNTEAFF. The DNA for the CDR3 is TGTGCCAGCAGAACCGGGACAGTGAACACTGAAGCTTTCTTT.

Notes on this clone: The same CDR3 also results from other DNA sequences found in this sample. This chain joins TRBV28 and TRBJ1-3; weak D call: TRBD1 (6 bases). Per germline, CDR1 MDHEN and CDR2 SYDVKM. V lost 6 bases, J lost 1 base, and 10 bases lay in between. The CDR3 consists of 14 residues. The CDR3 protein is CASSRGGSGNTIYF. DNA of the CDR3: TGTGCCAGCAGCAGGGGCGGTTCTGGAAACACCATATATTTT. The full variable domain, with the rest looked up from reference TRBV28 and TRBJ1-3, is DVKVTQSSRYLVKRTGEKVFLECVQDMDHENMFWYRQDPGLGLRLIYFSYDVKMKEKGDIPEGYSVSREKKERFSLILESASTNQTSMYLCASSRGGSGNTIYFGEGSWLTVV.